This T cell receptor beta chain is from a study of patients and donors after allogeneic stem cell transplantation. TCRdb reprocessed the RT-PCR reads via MiXCR and lists one record per CDR3 protein. The sample yields about 960,000 distinct CDR3 sequences, roughly 17% seen once. V was shortened by 2 bases and J by 0 bases, with 5 bases between the two germline ends. The CDR3 runs 15 residues. Material for sequencing was blood, either unsorted or a sorted T cell fraction (not recorded which). The chain carries TRBV12-3 or TRBV12-4 and TRBJ2-6; D is uncertain. The TCR sequence derives from a human donor who was either an allogeneic HSCT recipient or a stem cell or donor lymphocyte infusion donor (not recorded which). It is not recorded whose cells these are; they may come from a transplant donor. CDR3 nucleotides: TGTGCCAGCAGTTTACACGCCTCTGGGGCCAACGTCCTGACTTTC. Its protein product is CASSLHASGANVLTF.